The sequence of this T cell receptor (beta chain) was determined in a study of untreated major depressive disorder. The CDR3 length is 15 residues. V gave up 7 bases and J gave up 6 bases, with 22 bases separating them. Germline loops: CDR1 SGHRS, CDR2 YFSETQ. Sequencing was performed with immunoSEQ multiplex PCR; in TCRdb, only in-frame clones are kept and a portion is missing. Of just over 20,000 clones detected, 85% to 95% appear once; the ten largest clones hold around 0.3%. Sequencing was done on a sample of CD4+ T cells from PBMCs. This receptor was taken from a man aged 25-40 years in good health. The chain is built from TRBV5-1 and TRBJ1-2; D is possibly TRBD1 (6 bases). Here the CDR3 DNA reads TGCGCCAGCGGTTCGACCGGGACAACTAAACATGGCTACACCTTC. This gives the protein CASGSTGTTKHGYTF.